This T cell receptor (beta chain) is from a study of CD8+ T cells in alopecia areata. Across the whole study: Patients given treatment had severity scored by the percentage of scalp area affected. Overall study results and limits: Scalp clonality dropped significantly under tofacitinib, as did expanded CD8+ top-100 clones.

TCR sequencing used cDNA made by reverse transcription of extracted RNA. Using immunoSEQ multiplex PCR, the repertoire was profiled, and TCRdb retains in-frame clones only, with some absent. The data contain 200,000 to 250,000 clones, 35% to 45% of them singletons. The germline V gene has CDR1 SEHNR and CDR2 FQNEAQ (reference sequence). CDR3 length: 16 amino acids. Trimming cost V 5 bases and J 1 base; bases outside gene matches: 8. Treatment here: oral pan-JAK inhibitor, 5-10 mg twice daily. Alopecia areata patients had lesional scalp punch biopsies and peripheral blood taken from them. Comments on this clone: The target antigen is unknown.

The clonotype comes from a human donor with alopecia areata. J is TRBJ2-1 and V is TRBV7-9; 7 nucleotides line up with TRBD2. This specimen consisted of CD4+ T cells sorted from blood, obtained at roughly week 30, from a patient treated with tofacitinib. Written as DNA, the CDR3 is TGTGCCAGCAGCGTCGGAGGGCGGGGGTCCTACAATGAGCAGTTCTTC. Encoded protein: CASSVGGRGSYNEQFF.